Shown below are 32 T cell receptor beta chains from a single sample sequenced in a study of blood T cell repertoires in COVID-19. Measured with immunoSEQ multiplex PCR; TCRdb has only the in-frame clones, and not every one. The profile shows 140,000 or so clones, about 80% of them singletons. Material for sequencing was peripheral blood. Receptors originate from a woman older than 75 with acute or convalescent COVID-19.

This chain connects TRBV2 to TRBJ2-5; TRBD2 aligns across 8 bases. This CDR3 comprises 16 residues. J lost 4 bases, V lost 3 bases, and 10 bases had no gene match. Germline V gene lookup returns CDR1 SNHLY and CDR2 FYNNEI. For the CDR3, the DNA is TGTGCCAGCAGTGACCTCCGGGGGGGCGCAATAGAGACCCAGTACTTC. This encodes CASSDLRGGAIETQYF.

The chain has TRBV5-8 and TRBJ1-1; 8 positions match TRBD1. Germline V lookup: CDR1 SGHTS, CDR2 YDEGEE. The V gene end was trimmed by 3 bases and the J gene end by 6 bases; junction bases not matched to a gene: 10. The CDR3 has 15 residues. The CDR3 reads CASSSLDRDFPEAFF. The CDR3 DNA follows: TGTGCCAGCAGCTCCTTGGACAGGGATTTTCCTGAAGCTTTCTTT. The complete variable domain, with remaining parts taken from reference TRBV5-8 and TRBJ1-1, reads EAGVTQSPTHLIKTRGQQATLRCSPISGHTSVYWYQQALGLGLQFLLWYDEGEERNRGNFPPRFSGRQFPNYSSELNVNALELEDSALYLCASSSLDRDFPEAFFGQGTRLTVV.

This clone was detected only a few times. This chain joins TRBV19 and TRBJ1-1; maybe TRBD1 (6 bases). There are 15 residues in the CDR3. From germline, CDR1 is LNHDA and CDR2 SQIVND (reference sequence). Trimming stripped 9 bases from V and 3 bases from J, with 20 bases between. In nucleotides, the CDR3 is TGTGCCAGCAAGAACCCGGGACAATGGGACACTGAAGCTTTCTTT. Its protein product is CASKNPGQWDTEAFF. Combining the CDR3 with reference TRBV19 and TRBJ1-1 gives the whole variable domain DGGITQSPKYLFRKEGQNVTLSCEQNLNHDAMYWYRQDPGQGLRLIYYSQIVNDFQKGDIAEGYSVSREKKESFPLTVTSAQKNPTAFYLCASKNPGQWDTEAFFGQGTRLTVV.

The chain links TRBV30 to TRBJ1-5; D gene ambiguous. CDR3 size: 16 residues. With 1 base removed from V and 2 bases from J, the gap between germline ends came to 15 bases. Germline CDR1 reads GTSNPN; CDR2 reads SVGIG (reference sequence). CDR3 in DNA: TGTGCCTGGAGTGGGCGCCGGGATATGGGCAATCAGCCCCAGCATTTT. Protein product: CAWSGRRDMGNQPQHF.

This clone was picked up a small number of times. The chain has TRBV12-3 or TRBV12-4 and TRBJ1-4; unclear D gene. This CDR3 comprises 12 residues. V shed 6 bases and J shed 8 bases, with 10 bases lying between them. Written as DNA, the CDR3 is TGTGCCAGCAGGCAAAACGGGGAAAAACTGTTTTTT. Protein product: CASRQNGEKLFF.

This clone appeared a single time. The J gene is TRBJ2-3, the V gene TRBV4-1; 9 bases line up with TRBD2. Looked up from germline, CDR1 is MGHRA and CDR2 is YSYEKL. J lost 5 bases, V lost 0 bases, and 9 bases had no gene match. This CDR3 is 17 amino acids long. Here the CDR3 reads CASSQEGASGVVDTQYF. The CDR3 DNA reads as TGCGCCAGCAGCCAAGAGGGGGCTAGCGGGGTTGTAGATACGCAGTATTTT.

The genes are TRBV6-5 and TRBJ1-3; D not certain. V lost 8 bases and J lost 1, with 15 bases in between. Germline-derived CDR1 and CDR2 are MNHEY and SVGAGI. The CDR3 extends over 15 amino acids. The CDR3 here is CASDRYEGSGNTIYF. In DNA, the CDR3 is TGTGCCAGCGACCGCTATGAGGGATCTGGAAACACCATATATTTT.

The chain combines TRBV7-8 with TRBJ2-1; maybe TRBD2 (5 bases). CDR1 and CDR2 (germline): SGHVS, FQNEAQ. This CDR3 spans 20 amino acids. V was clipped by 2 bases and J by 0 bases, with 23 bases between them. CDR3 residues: CASSLLRLSRVGSSYNEQFF. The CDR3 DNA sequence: TGTGCCAGCAGCTTACTACGTTTATCCCGCGTGGGGAGCTCCTACAATGAGCAGTTCTTC. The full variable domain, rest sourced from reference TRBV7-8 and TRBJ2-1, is GAGVSQSPRYKVAKRGQDVALRCDPISGHVSLFWYQQALGQGPEFLTYFQNEAQLDKSGLPSDRFFAERPEGSVSTLKIQRTQQEDSAVYLCASSLLRLSRVGSSYNEQFFGPGTRLTVL.

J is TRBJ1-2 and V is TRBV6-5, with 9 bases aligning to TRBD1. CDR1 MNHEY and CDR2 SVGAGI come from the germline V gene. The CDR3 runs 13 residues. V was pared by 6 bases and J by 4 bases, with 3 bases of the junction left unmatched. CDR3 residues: CASRNRGRYGYTF. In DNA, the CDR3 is TGTGCCAGCAGAAACAGGGGGCGCTATGGCTACACCTTC.

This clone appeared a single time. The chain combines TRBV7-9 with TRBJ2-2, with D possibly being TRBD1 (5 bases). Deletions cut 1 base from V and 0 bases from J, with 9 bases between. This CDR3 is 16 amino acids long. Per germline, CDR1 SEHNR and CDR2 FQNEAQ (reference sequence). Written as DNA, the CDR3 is TGTGCCAGCAGCTTAGGTTCAGGGTCGAACACCGGGGAGCTGTTTTTT. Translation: CASSLGSGSNTGELFF.

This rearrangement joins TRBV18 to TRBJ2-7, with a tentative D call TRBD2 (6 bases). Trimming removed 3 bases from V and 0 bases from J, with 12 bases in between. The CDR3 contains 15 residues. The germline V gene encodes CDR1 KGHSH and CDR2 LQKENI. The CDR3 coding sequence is TGTGCCAGCTCACCCCGGGGGAGCCCCTCCTACGAGCAGTACTTC. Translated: CASSPRGSPSYEQYF.

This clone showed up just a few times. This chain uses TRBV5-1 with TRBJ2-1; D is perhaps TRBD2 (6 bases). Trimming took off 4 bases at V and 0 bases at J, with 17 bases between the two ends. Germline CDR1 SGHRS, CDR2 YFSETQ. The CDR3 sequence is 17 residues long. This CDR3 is CASSKNPRGSSYNEQFF. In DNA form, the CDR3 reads TGCGCCAGCAGCAAAAACCCCCGGGGGAGCTCCTACAATGAGCAGTTCTTC.

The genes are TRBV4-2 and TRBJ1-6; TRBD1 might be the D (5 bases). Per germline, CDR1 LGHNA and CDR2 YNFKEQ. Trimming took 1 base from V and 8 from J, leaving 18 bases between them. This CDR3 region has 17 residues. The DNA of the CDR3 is TGTGCCAGCAGCCAAGGCTTAGAGGTTCAGGGTTATTCACCCCTCCACTTT. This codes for CASSQGLEVQGYSPLHF.

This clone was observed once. The CDR3 here is CASSEGQLERHTF. CDR3 sequence (DNA): TGTGCCAGCAGTGAGGGACAGCTTGAGAGGCACACCTTC. The V gene is TRBV27, the J gene TRBJ1-2; the match to TRBD1 covers 7 bases. Per the germline V gene, CDR1 is MNHEY and CDR2 is SMNVEV (reference sequence). The V segment lost 5 bases and the J segment 12 bases; nucleotides outside the gene matches: 12. The CDR3 spans 13 residues.

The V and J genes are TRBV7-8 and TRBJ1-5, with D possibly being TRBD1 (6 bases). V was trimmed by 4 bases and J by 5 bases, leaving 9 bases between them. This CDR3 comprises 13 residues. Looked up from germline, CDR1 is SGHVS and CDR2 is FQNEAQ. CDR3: CASSWNRDQPQHF. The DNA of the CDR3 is TGTGCCAGCAGCTGGAACAGGGATCAGCCCCAGCATTTT.

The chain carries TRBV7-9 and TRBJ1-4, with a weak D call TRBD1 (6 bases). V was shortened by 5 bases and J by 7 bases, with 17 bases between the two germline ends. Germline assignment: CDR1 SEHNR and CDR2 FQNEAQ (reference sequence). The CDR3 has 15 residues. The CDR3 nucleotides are TGTGCCAGCAGCCAGGCGGGAGGGGGAGGTGAAAAACTGTTTTTT. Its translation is CASSQAGGGGEKLFF. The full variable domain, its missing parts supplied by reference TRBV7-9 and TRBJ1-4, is DTGVSQNPRHKITKRGQNVTFRCDPISEHNRLYWYRQTLGQGPEFLTYFQNEAQLEKSRLLSDRFSAERPKGSFSTLEIQRTEQGDSAMYLCASSQAGGGGEKLFFGSGTQLSVL.

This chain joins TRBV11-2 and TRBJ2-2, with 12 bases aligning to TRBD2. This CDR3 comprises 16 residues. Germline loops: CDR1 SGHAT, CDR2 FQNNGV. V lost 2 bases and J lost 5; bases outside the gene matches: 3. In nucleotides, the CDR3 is TGTGCCAGCAGCTTAAGGCTAGCGGGGGGGACCGGGGAGCTGTTTTTT. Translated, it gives CASSLRLAGGTGELFF.

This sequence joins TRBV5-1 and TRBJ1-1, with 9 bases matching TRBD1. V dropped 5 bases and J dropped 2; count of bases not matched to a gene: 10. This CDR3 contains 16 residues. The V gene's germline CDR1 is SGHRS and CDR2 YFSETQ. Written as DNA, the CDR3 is TGCGCCAGCAGTTACTTACAGGGGGCTGGTAACACTGAAGCTTTCTTT. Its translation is CASSYLQGAGNTEAFF. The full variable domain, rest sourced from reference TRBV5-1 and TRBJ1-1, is KAGVTQTPRYLIKTRGQQVTLSCSPISGHRSVSWYQQTPGQGLQFLFEYFSETQRNKGNFPGRFSGRQFSNSRSEMNVSTLELGDSALYLCASSYLQGAGNTEAFFGQGTRLTVV.

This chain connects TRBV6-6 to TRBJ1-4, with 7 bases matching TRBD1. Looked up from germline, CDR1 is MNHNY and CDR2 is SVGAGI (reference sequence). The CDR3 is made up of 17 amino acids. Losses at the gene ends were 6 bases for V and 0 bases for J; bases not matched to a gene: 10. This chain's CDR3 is CASSRGGAIATNEKLFF. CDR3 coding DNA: TGTGCCAGCAGCCGAGGGGGCGCCATTGCAACTAATGAAAAACTGTTTTTT.

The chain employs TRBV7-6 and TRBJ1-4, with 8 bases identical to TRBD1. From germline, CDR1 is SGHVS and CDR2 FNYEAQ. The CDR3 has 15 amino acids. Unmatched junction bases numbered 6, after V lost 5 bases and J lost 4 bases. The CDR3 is CASSINRGNNEKLFF. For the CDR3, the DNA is TGTGCCAGCAGCATCAACAGGGGGAATAATGAAAAACTGTTTTTT.

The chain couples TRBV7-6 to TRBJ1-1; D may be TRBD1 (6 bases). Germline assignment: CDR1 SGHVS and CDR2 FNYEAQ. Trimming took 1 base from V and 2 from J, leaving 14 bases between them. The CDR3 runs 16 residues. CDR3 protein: CASSLVSRGANTEAFF. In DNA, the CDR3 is TGTGCCAGCAGCTTAGTAAGCAGGGGTGCCAACACTGAAGCTTTCTTT.

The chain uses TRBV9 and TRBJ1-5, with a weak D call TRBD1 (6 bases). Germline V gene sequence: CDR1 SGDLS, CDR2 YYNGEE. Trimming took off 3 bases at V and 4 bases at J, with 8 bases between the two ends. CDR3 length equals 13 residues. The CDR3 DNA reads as TGTGCCAGCAGCGGGACAGATAATCAGCCCCAGCATTTT. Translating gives CASSGTDNQPQHF.

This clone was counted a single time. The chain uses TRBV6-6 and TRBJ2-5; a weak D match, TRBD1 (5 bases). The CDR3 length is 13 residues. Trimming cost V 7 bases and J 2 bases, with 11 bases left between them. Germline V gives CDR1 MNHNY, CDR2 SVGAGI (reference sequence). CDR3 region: CASIDSVQETQYF. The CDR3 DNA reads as TGTGCCAGCATCGACAGCGTTCAAGAGACCCAGTACTTC.

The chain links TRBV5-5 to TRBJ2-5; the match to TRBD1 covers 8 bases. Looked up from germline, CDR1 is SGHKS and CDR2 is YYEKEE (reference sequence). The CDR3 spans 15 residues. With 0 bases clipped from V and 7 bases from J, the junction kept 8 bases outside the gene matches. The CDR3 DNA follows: TGTGCCAGCAGCTTGGGAACAGGGGGACGGGGGACCCAGTACTTC. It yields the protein CASSLGTGGRGTQYF.

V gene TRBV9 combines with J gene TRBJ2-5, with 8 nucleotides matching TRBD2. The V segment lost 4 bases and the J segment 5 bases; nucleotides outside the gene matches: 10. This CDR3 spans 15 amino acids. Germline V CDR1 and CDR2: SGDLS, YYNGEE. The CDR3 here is CASSPRAGEEETQYF. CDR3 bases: TGTGCCAGCAGCCCCCGAGCGGGGGAGGAGGAGACCCAGTACTTC.

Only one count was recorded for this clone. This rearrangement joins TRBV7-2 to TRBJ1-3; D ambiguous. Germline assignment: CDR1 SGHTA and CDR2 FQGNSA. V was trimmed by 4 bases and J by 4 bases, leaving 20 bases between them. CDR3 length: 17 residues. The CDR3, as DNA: TGTGCCAGCAGCTCGTGGCACGCCCCCGTGTTGGGAAACACCATATATTTT. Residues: CASSSWHAPVLGNTIYF.

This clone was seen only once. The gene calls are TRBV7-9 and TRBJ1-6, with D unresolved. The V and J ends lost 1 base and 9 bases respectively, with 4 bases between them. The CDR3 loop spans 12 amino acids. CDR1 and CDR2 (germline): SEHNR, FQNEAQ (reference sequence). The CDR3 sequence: CASSLVRSPLHF. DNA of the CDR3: TGTGCCAGCAGCTTAGTCCGTTCACCCCTCCACTTT. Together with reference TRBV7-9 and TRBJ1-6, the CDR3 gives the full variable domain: DTGVSQNPRHKITKRGQNVTFRCDPISEHNRLYWYRQTLGQGPEFLTYFQNEAQLEKSRLLSDRFSAERPKGSFSTLEIQRTEQGDSAMYLCASSLVRSPLHFGNGTRLTVT.

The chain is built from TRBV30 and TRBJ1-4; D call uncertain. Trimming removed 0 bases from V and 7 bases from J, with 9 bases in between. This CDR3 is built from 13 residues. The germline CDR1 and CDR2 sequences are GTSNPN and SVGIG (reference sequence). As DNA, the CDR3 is TGTGCCTGGAGTGTCTCTGGAGGTGAAAAACTGTTTTTT. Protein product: CAWSVSGGEKLFF.

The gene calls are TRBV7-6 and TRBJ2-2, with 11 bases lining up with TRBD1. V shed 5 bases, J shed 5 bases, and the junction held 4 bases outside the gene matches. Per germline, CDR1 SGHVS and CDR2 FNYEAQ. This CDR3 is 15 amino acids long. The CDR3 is CASSPGTGGTGELFF. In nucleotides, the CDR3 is TGTGCCAGCAGCCCAGGGACAGGGGGTACCGGGGAGCTGTTTTTT.

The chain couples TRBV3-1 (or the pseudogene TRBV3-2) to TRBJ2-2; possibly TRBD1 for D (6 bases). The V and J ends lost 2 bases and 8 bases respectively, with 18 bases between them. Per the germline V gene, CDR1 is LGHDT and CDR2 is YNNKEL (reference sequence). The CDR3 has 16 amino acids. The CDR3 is CASSQKPRGSAGELFF. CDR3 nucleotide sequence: TGTGCCAGCAGCCAAAAACCCAGGGGTTCGGCGGGGGAGCTGTTTTTT.

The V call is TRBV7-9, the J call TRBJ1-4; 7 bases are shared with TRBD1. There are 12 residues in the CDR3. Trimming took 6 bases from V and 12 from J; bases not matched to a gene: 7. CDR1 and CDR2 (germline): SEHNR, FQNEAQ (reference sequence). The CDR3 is CASSYPGQELFF. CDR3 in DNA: TGTGCCAGCAGTTACCCCGGACAGGAACTGTTTTTT.

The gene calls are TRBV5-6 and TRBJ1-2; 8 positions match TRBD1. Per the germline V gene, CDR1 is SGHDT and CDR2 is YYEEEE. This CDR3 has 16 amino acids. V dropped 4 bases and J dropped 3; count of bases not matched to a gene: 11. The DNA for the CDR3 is TGTGCCAGCAGCCCGTTTTCCGACAGGGGTCACTATGGCTACACCTTC. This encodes CASSPFSDRGHYGYTF.